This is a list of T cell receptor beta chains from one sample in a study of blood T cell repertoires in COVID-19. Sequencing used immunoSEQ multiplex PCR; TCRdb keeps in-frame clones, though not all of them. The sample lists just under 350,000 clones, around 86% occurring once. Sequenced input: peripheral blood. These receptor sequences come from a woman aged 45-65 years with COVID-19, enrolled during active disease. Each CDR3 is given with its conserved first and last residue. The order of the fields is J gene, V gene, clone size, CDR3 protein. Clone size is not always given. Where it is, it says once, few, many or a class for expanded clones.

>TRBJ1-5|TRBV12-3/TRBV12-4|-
CAASEQGNQPQHF
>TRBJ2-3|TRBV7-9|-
CASSFKYSGRPTDTQYF
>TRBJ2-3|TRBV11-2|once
CASSFEGAKRTDTQYF
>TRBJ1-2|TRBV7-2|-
CASSLGSTVDVHGYTF
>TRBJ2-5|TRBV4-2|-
CASSRETGSGETQYF
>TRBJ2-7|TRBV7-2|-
CASSLSGSGIYEQYF
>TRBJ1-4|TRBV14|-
CASSHFRTANEKLFF
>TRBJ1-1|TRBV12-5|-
CASGLVAGQLNTEAFF
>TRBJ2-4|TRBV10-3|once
CAIRQGLAKNIQYF
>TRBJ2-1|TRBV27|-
CASSRGTGPYNEQFF
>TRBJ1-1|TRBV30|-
CAWSVLPGSTEAFF
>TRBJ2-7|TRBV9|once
CASSVAGTSGYEQYF
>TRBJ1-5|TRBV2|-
CASRAGTGGNQPQHF
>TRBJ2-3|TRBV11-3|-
CASSFHADTQYF
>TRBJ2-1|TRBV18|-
CASSPRVVSSNEQFF
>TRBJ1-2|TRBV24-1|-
CATSDGAAGNYGYTF
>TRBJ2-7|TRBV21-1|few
CASSKAPLARHYEQYF
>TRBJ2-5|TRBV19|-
CASSTSGRRETQYF
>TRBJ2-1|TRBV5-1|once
CASSRSGTGAPLGGNEQFF
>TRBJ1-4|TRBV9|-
CASSPGSATNEKLFF
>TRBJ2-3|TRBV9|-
CASSPPGLAVSTDTQYF
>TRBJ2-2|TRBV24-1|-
CATSVSRTGRMGELFF
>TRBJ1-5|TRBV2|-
CASSVVQAEYQPQHF
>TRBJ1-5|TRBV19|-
CASSQRSIQPQHF
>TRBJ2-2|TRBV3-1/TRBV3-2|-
CASSLRGLALNTGELFF
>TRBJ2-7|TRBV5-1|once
CASSPSLAAYEQYF
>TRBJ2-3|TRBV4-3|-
CASSQDSGGVGTDTQYF